This is a list of T cell receptor beta chains from one sample in a study of shared clonotypes between healthy human individuals. The assay was immunoSEQ multiplex PCR, and TCRdb's table has in-frame clones only and misses some. The profile shows some 2.4 million clones, roughly 93% of them singletons. Material: naive CD4+ T cells from PBMCs. These receptors were obtained from a man aged 18 to 30 in good health. Some clones in this sample may be carry-over from other donors' samples. Both conserved end residues are part of each CDR3. The D gene is left open where the match is weak. For some rows the clone size is stated as once, few or many, or as a class when expanded; others skip it.

V gene	clone size	D gene	J gene	CDR3 protein	CDR3 DNA
TRBV7-9	NA	NA	TRBJ2-3	CASSTRLGTDTQYF	TGTGCCAGCAGCACAAGACTAGGCACAGATACGCAGTATTTT
TRBV7-3	NA	TRBD2	TRBJ2-1	CASSSRLAGGGSDYNEQFF	TGTGCCAGCAGCTCCCGACTAGCGGGAGGGGGTTCCGATTACAATGAGCAGTTCTTC
TRBV6-5	NA	NA	TRBJ1-1	CASTVRGIHTEAFF	TGTGCCAGCACTGTCCGGGGTATACACACTGAAGCTTTCTTT
TRBV29-1	NA	NA	TRBJ1-1	CSVGGAGAGSTEAFF	TGCAGCGTTGGTGGGGCAGGGGCAGGGAGCACTGAAGCTTTCTTT
TRBV6-5	NA	TRBD2	TRBJ2-7	CASRGEGGSNPQYF	TGTGCCAGCAGGGGTGAAGGCGGGAGCAACCCTCAGTACTTC
TRBV9	NA	NA	TRBJ2-2	CASSVRGGNTGELFF	TGTGCCAGCAGCGTAAGAGGGGGGAACACCGGGGAGCTGTTTTTT
TRBV12-2	NA	NA	TRBJ2-7	CASRLVAGLRGYEQYF	TGTGCAAGTCGCTTAGTGGCCGGACTGCGCGGCTACGAGCAGTACTTC
TRBV19	NA	TRBD1	TRBJ1-2	CASSIRTGAVTNYGYTF	TGTGCCAGTAGTATACGGACAGGGGCCGTTACTAACTATGGCTACACCTTC
TRBV5-4	NA	NA	TRBJ1-4	CASSFLGDGDEKLFF	TGTGCCAGCAGCTTTCTTGGGGACGGGGATGAAAAACTGTTTTTT
TRBV6-1	NA	NA	TRBJ1-1	CASSESRHTEAFF	TGTGCCAGCAGTGAATCGCGGCACACTGAAGCTTTCTTT
TRBV18	NA	NA	TRBJ1-1	CASSPPGGGNTEAFF	TGTGCCAGCTCACCACCGGGGGGAGGAAACACTGAAGCTTTCTTT
TRBV6-6	NA	NA	TRBJ1-1	CASSRGSEAFF	TGTGCCAGCAGCCGGGGCTCTGAAGCTTTCTTT
TRBV19	NA	NA	TRBJ2-5	CASSIGDPWIQETQYF	TGTGCCAGTAGTATAGGGGACCCATGGATCCAAGAGACCCAGTACTTC
TRBV7-2	NA	TRBD1	TRBJ2-2	CASSLAGTGGAGELFF	TGTGCCAGCAGCTTAGCGGGGACAGGGGGCGCGGGGGAGCTGTTTTTT
TRBV5-6	NA	NA	TRBJ2-1	CASSKGSATVYNEQFF	TGTGCCAGCAGCAAGGGTTCCGCGACTGTTTACAATGAGCAGTTCTTC
TRBV30	NA	NA	TRBJ2-3	CAWKGGSADTQYF	TGTGCCTGGAAGGGGGGGTCGGCTGATACGCAGTATTTT
TRBV5-1	NA	NA	TRBJ2-1	CASSLASGSSYNEQFF	TGCGCCAGCAGCTTGGCTTCGGGAAGCTCCTACAATGAGCAGTTCTTC
TRBV11-3	NA	NA	TRBJ2-7	CASSLDLRGELYEQYF	TGTGCCAGCAGCCTAGACCTCCGGGGCGAGCTCTACGAGCAGTACTTC
TRBV18	NA	TRBD1	TRBJ2-7	CASSPTGTGHEEQYF	TGTGCCAGCTCACCAACCGGGACAGGGCATGAGGAGCAGTACTTC
TRBV30	NA	NA	TRBJ1-4	CAWAGMTNEKLFF	TGTGCCTGGGCAGGGATGACTAATGAAAAACTGTTTTTT
TRBV6-1	NA	NA	TRBJ1-5	CASGGAPGASNQPQHF	TGTGCCAGCGGTGGGGCGCCAGGGGCCAGCAATCAGCCCCAGCATTTT
TRBV5-1	NA	NA	TRBJ2-5	CASSLSAGERAQYF	TGCGCCAGCAGCTTGTCAGCAGGGGAGCGAGCCCAGTACTTC
TRBV19	once	NA	TRBJ2-7	CASSTRGGQTISYEQYF	TGTGCCAGTAGTACCCGGGGGGGACAGACTATCTCCTACGAGCAGTACTTC
TRBV28	NA	NA	TRBJ1-2	CASSGRGTYGYTF	TGTGCCAGCAGTGGCAGAGGTACCTATGGCTACACCTTC
TRBV6-5	NA	TRBD1	TRBJ1-1	CASNRGNTEAFF	TGTGCCAGTAACAGGGGTAACACTGAAGCTTTCTTT
TRBV28	few	NA	TRBJ1-5	CASSQTTGGMGNQPQHF	TGTGCCAGCAGCCAGACGACGGGGGGGATGGGCAATCAGCCCCAGCATTTT
TRBV6-5	NA	NA	TRBJ2-1	CASSYRGGGTEQFF	TGTGCCAGCAGTTACCGGGGAGGGGGGACGGAGCAGTTCTTC
TRBV7-2	NA	TRBD2	TRBJ2-7	CASSSGLARTYEQYF	TGTGCCAGCAGCTCTGGACTAGCGCGTACCTACGAGCAGTACTTC
TRBV7-3	NA	TRBD1	TRBJ2-2	CASSPDRGNTGELFF	TGTGCCAGCAGCCCGGACAGGGGAAACACCGGGGAGCTGTTTTTT
TRBV28	NA	NA	TRBJ1-2	CASSPGHNYGYTF	TGTGCCAGCAGTCCGGGACACAACTATGGCTACACCTTC
TRBV2	few	NA	TRBJ1-1	CASSATENTEAFF	TGTGCCAGCAGTGCGACGGAGAACACTGAAGCTTTCTTT
TRBV5-1	NA	TRBD1	TRBJ1-3	CASAGTGGNTIYF	TGCGCCAGCGCTGGGACAGGTGGAAACACCATATATTTT
TRBV6-6	NA	TRBD1	TRBJ2-5	CASRRDSQETQYF	TGTGCCAGCAGAAGGGACAGCCAAGAGACCCAGTACTTC
TRBV11-2	NA	TRBD2	TRBJ2-4	CASSSLTSGSNIQYF	TGTGCCAGCAGCTCCCTGACTAGCGGGAGTAACATTCAGTACTTC
TRBV9	NA	TRBD2	TRBJ2-3	CASRGSGVETDTQYF	TGTGCCAGCAGGGGTAGCGGGGTGGAAACAGATACGCAGTATTTT